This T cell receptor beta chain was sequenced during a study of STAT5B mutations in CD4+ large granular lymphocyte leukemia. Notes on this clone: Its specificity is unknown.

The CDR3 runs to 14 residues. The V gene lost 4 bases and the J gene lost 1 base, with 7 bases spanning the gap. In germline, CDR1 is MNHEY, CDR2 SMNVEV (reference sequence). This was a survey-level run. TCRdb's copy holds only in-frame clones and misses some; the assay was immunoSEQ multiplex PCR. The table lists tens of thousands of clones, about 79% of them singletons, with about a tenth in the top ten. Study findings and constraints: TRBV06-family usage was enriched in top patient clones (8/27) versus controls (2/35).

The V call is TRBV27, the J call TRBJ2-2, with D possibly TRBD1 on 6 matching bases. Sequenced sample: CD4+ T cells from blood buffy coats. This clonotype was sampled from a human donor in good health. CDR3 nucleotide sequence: TGTGCCAGCAGTTGGGGGCAGAACACCGGGGAGCTGTTTTTT. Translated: CASSWGQNTGELFF.